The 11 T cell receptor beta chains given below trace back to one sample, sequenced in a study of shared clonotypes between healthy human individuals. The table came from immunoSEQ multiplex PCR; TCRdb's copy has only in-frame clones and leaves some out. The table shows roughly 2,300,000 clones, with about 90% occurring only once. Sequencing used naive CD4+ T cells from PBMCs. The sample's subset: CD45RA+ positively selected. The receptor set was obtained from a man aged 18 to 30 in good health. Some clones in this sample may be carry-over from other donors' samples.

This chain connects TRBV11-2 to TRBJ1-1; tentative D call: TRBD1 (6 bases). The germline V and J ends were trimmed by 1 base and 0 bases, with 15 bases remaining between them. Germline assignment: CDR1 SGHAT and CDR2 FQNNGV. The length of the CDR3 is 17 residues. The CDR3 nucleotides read TGTGCCAGCAGCTTAGGGAGGACAGTTACTATGAACACTGAAGCTTTCTTT. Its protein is CASSLGRTVTMNTEAFF.

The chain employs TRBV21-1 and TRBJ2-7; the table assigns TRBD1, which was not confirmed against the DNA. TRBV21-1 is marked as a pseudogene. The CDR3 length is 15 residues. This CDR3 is CASSHKVTGCYEQYF. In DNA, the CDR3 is TGTGCCAGCAGCCACAAAGTAACAGGGTGCTACGAGCAGTACTTC.

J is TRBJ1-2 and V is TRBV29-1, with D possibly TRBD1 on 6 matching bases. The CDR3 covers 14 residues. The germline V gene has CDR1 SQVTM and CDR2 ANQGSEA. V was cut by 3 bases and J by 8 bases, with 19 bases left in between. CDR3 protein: CSVDTGHSNSGYTF. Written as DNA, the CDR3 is TGCAGCGTTGACACGGGACACTCCAACTCGGGCTACACCTTC. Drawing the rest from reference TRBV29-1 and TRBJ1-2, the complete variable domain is SAVISQKPSRDICQRGTSLTIQCQVDSQVTMMFWYRQQPGQSLTLIATANQGSEATYESGFVIDKFPISRPNLTFSTLTVSNMSPEDSSIYLCSVDTGHSNSGYTFGSGTRLTVV.

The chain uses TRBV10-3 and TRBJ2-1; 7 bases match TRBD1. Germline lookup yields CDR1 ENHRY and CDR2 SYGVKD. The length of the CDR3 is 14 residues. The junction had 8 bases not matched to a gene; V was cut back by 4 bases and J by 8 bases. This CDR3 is CAISVQGVMDEQFF. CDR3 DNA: TGTGCCATCAGTGTGCAGGGGGTGATGGATGAGCAGTTCTTC.

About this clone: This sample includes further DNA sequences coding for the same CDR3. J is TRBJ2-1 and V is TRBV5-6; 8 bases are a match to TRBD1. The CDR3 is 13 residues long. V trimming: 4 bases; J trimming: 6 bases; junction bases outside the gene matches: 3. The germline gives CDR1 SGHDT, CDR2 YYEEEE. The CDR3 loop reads CASSLDRGNEQFF. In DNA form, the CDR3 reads TGTGCCAGCAGCCTAGACAGGGGCAATGAGCAGTTCTTC.

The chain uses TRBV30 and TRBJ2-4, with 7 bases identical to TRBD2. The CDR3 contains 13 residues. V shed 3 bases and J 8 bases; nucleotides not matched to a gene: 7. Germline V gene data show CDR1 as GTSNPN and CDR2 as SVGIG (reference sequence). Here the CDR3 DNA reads TGTGCCTGGAGGGGAGACCGGGAGGACATTCAGTACTTC. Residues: CAWRGDREDIQYF. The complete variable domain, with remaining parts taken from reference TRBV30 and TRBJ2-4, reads SQTIHQWPATLVQPVGSPLSLECTVEGTSNPNLYWYRQAAGRGLQLLFYSVGIGQISSEVPQNLSASRPQDRQFILSSKKLLLSDSGFYLCAWRGDREDIQYFGAGTRLSVL.

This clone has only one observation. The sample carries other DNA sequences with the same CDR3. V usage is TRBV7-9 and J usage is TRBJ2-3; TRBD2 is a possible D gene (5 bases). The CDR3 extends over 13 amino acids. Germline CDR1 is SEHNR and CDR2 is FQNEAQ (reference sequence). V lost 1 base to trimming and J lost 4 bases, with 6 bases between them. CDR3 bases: TGTGCCAGCAGCTTAGGTAGCGCAGATACGCAGTATTTT. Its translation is CASSLGSADTQYF.

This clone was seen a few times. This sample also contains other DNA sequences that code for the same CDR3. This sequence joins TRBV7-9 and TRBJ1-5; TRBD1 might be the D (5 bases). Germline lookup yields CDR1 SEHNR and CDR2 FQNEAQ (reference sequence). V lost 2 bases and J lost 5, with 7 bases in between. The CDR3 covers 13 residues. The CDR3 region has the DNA TGTGCCAGCAGCTTAACGGGGGATCAGCCCCAGCATTTT. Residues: CASSLTGDQPQHF.

The CDR3 coding sequence is TGCGCCAGCAGCTGGGGACTAGCGAACACAGATACGCAGTATTTT. This encodes CASSWGLANTDTQYF. V is TRBV4-3 and J is TRBJ2-3; 10 bases match TRBD2. V was pared by 5 bases and J by 2 bases, with 4 bases of the junction left unmatched. Looked up from germline, CDR1 is LGHNA and CDR2 is YSLEER. This CDR3 is 15 amino acids long.

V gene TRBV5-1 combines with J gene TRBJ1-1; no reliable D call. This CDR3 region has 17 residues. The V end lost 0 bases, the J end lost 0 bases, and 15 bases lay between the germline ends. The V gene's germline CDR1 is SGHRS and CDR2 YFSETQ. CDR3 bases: TGCGCCAGCAGCTTGGGTCAGACCGGCTGGCTGAACACTGAAGCTTTCTTT. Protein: CASSLGQTGWLNTEAFF. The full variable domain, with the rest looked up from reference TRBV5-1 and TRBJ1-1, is KAGVTQTPRYLIKTRGQQVTLSCSPISGHRSVSWYQQTPGQGLQFLFEYFSETQRNKGNFPGRFSGRQFSNSRSEMNVSTLELGDSALYLCASSLGQTGWLNTEAFFGQGTRLTVV.

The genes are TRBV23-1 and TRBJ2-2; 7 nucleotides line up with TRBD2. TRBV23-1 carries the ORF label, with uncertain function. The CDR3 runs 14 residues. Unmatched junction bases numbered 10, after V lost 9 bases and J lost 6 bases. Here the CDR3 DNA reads TGCGCCAGACGGAGGCAGGGAGGGGCCGGGGAGCTGTTTTTT. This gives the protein CARRRQGGAGELFF.